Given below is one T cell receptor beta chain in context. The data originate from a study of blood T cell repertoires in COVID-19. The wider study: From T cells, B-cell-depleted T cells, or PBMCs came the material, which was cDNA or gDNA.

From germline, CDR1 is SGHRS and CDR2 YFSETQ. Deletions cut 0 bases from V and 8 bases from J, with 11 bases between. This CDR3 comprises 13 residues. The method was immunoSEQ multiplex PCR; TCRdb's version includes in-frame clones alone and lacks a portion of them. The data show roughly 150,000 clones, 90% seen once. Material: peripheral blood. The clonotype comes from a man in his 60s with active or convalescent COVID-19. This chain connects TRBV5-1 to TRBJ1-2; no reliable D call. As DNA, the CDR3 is TGCGCCAGCAGCTTGGACAGATTCGAAGGCTACACCTTC. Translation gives CASSLDRFEGYTF.